The rows below give T cell receptor beta chains drawn from one sample of a study of blood T cell repertoires in COVID-19. The table came from immunoSEQ multiplex PCR; TCRdb's copy has only in-frame clones and leaves some out. The table shows some 220,000 clones, with around 83% occurring only once. The sample taken for sequencing was peripheral blood. The receptors here all came from a man aged 45-60 years with active or convalescent COVID-19. Each CDR3 is given with its conserved first and last residue. The order of the fields is clone size, J gene, V gene, D gene, CDR3 protein, CDR3 DNA. A D gene is named only where the DNA matches it firmly. Clone size is shown for a subset of rows, as once, few, many or a class of expanded clone.

clone_size: NA; j_call: TRBJ2-5; v_call: TRBV5-5; d_call: NA; cdr3_aa: CASSLVAGPQETQYF; cdr3_nt: TGTGCCAGCAGCTTGGTTGCGGGGCCCCAAGAGACCCAGTACTTC
clone_size: NA; j_call: TRBJ2-1; v_call: TRBV2; d_call: TRBD1; cdr3_aa: CASNLQGVVYNEQFF; cdr3_nt: TGTGCCAGCAATCTACAGGGGGTAGTCTACAATGAGCAGTTCTTC
clone_size: NA; j_call: TRBJ2-1; v_call: TRBV29-1; d_call: NA; cdr3_aa: CSVSSVTYNEQFF; cdr3_nt: TGCAGCGTTTCTTCAGTTACATACAATGAGCAGTTCTTC
clone_size: NA; j_call: TRBJ1-5; v_call: TRBV19; d_call: TRBD1; cdr3_aa: CASDTGGFSNQPQHF; cdr3_nt: TGTGCCAGTGATACAGGGGGGTTTAGCAATCAGCCCCAGCATTTT
clone_size: NA; j_call: TRBJ2-3; v_call: TRBV9; d_call: TRBD2; cdr3_aa: CASSVGRGAATDTQYF; cdr3_nt: TGTGCCAGCAGCGTAGGGCGGGGGGCCGCCACAGATACGCAGTATTTT
clone_size: few; j_call: TRBJ2-5; v_call: TRBV2; d_call: TRBD2; cdr3_aa: CASSEAGGTFQETQYF; cdr3_nt: TGTGCCAGCAGTGAGGCGGGGGGGACGTTTCAAGAGACCCAGTACTTC
clone_size: NA; j_call: TRBJ1-6; v_call: TRBV4-1; d_call: NA; cdr3_aa: CASSLPKAGNSPLHF; cdr3_nt: TGCGCCAGCAGTCTACCCAAGGCGGGAAATTCACCCCTCCACTTT
clone_size: NA; j_call: TRBJ2-2; v_call: TRBV18; d_call: TRBD1; cdr3_aa: CASSQTTGVDTGELFF; cdr3_nt: TGTGCCAGCTCGCAGACTACAGGGGTGGACACCGGGGAGCTGTTTTTT
clone_size: NA; j_call: TRBJ2-5; v_call: TRBV2; d_call: NA; cdr3_aa: CASSEGLPGWETQYF; cdr3_nt: TGTGCCAGCAGTGAAGGGTTGCCAGGCTGGGAGACCCAGTACTTC
clone_size: NA; j_call: TRBJ2-3; v_call: TRBV2; d_call: NA; cdr3_aa: CASRENTQYF; cdr3_nt: TGTGCCAGCCGGGAGAATACGCAGTATTTT
clone_size: once; j_call: TRBJ2-1; v_call: TRBV11-3; d_call: TRBD2; cdr3_aa: CASSLGLAGSSYNEQFF; cdr3_nt: TGTGCCAGCAGCTTAGGACTAGCGGGCAGCTCCTACAATGAGCAGTTCTTC
clone_size: NA; j_call: TRBJ1-1; v_call: TRBV6-4; d_call: TRBD1; cdr3_aa: CASSDQGGTEAFF; cdr3_nt: TGTGCCAGCAGTGACCAGGGGGGAACTGAAGCTTTCTTT
clone_size: once; j_call: TRBJ2-2; v_call: TRBV12-3/TRBV12-4; d_call: NA; cdr3_aa: CASSFAETGELFF; cdr3_nt: TGTGCCAGCAGTTTCGCGGAAACCGGGGAGCTGTTTTTT
clone_size: NA; j_call: TRBJ1-5; v_call: TRBV28; d_call: NA; cdr3_aa: CASSLRQSKRNQPQHF; cdr3_nt: TGTGCCAGCAGTTTACGACAGTCCAAACGCAATCAGCCCCAGCATTTT
clone_size: once; j_call: TRBJ2-1; v_call: TRBV7-8; d_call: TRBD1; cdr3_aa: CASSSGQGHGNNEQFF; cdr3_nt: TGTGCCAGCAGCTCTGGACAGGGACATGGCAACAATGAGCAGTTCTTC
clone_size: NA; j_call: TRBJ2-1; v_call: TRBV11-2; d_call: TRBD2; cdr3_aa: CASRSPGTSGVDEQFF; cdr3_nt: TGTGCCAGCAGAAGTCCCGGGACTAGCGGGGTGGATGAGCAGTTCTTC
clone_size: NA; j_call: TRBJ2-1; v_call: TRBV6-4; d_call: NA; cdr3_aa: CASKRESSYNEQFF; cdr3_nt: TGTGCCAGCAAGAGGGAGAGCTCCTACAATGAGCAGTTCTTC
clone_size: NA; j_call: TRBJ2-7; v_call: TRBV7-9; d_call: TRBD2; cdr3_aa: CASTSGGDEQYF; cdr3_nt: TGTGCCAGCACCTCCGGGGGGGACGAGCAGTACTTC
clone_size: NA; j_call: TRBJ1-4; v_call: TRBV5-5; d_call: TRBD1; cdr3_aa: CASSWQPKTGSILFF; cdr3_nt: TGTGCCAGCAGCTGGCAACCGAAGACAGGGTCGATTCTGTTTTTT
clone_size: many; j_call: TRBJ1-2; v_call: TRBV20-1; d_call: NA; cdr3_aa: CSASRGSYGYTF; cdr3_nt: TGCAGTGCTAGTAGGGGCAGCTATGGCTACACCTTC
clone_size: NA; j_call: TRBJ2-7; v_call: TRBV19; d_call: TRBD2; cdr3_aa: CASASGRSSEQYF; cdr3_nt: TGTGCCAGTGCTAGCGGGAGGTCTAGCGAGCAGTACTTC
clone_size: NA; j_call: TRBJ2-7; v_call: TRBV7-8; d_call: TRBD2; cdr3_aa: CASSLLTSGKYEQYF; cdr3_nt: TGTGCCAGCAGTCTCCTCACTAGCGGGAAATACGAGCAGTACTTC
clone_size: few; j_call: TRBJ2-1; v_call: TRBV7-7; d_call: TRBD1; cdr3_aa: CASSGGQGTEQFF; cdr3_nt: TGTGCCAGCAGCGGGGGACAGGGGACTGAGCAGTTCTTC
clone_size: NA; j_call: TRBJ2-3; v_call: TRBV18; d_call: NA; cdr3_aa: CASSLMSTDTQYF; cdr3_nt: TGTGCCAGCTCACTCATGAGCACAGATACGCAGTATTTT
clone_size: NA; j_call: TRBJ1-2; v_call: TRBV4-1; d_call: TRBD1; cdr3_aa: CASSSTWGDSNYGYTF; cdr3_nt: TGCGCCAGCAGCTCGACCTGGGGGGACAGTAACTATGGCTACACCTTC
clone_size: NA; j_call: TRBJ2-3; v_call: TRBV29-1; d_call: NA; cdr3_aa: CSVGSVAASTDTQYF; cdr3_nt: TGCAGCGTTGGAAGCGTAGCGGCCAGCACAGATACGCAGTATTTT
clone_size: NA; j_call: TRBJ1-4; v_call: TRBV12-5; d_call: TRBD1; cdr3_aa: CASGSRGQSKEKLFF; cdr3_nt: TGTGCTAGTGGTTCGAGGGGACAGAGCAAGGAAAAACTGTTTTTT
clone_size: NA; j_call: TRBJ1-1; v_call: TRBV4-2; d_call: TRBD1; cdr3_aa: CASSQDLGTGGPMNTEAFF; cdr3_nt: TGTGCCAGCAGCCAAGATCTTGGGACAGGGGGTCCTATGAACACTGAAGCTTTCTTT